These T cell receptor beta chains were read from a single sample in a study of CD4 T cells in relation to SARS-CoV-2 and coronaviruses. Only in-frame clones appear in the TCRdb table, and some are missing; sequencing was by immunoSEQ multiplex PCR. The sample lists approximately 25,000 clones; more than 60% were seen once. These TCRs' antigens remain unknown. Specimen: CD4+ T cells from PBMCs, cultured in vitro. These receptors originate from a human donor in good health. The CDR3 runs from the conserved cysteine through the conserved F or W. D genes are given only for firm matches.

J gene: TRBJ2-1
D gene: TRBD2
V gene: TRBV19
CDR3 protein: CASSLYVVAGVFEQFF
CDR3 DNA: TGTGCCAGTAGTCTCTACGTGGTAGCGGGAGTGTTTGAGCAGTTCTTC

J gene: TRBJ2-3
D gene: TRBD2
V gene: TRBV24-1
CDR3 protein: CATSDPASGGADTQYF
CDR3 DNA: TGTGCCACCAGTGACCCGGCTAGCGGAGGGGCAGATACGCAGTATTTT

J gene: TRBJ2-3
D gene: -
V gene: TRBV2
CDR3 protein: CASSEHPSGTDTQYF
CDR3 DNA: TGTGCCAGCAGTGAGCATCCCAGCGGCACAGATACGCAGTATTTT

J gene: TRBJ2-7
D gene: TRBD2
V gene: TRBV15
CDR3 protein: CATSPRLAGYEQYF
CDR3 DNA: TGTGCCACCAGTCCGAGACTAGCGGGGTACGAGCAGTACTTC

J gene: TRBJ2-3
D gene: TRBD1
V gene: TRBV7-3
CDR3 protein: CASSLNRGDTQYF
CDR3 DNA: TGTGCCAGCAGCTTAAACAGGGGGGATACGCAGTATTTT

J gene: TRBJ1-1
D gene: TRBD1
V gene: TRBV9
CDR3 protein: CASSLGGGGVTEAFF
CDR3 DNA: TGTGCCAGCAGTTTGGGAGGGGGCGGTGTCACTGAAGCTTTCTTT

J gene: TRBJ1-4
D gene: -
V gene: TRBV27
CDR3 protein: CASRSGSFTTNEKLFF
CDR3 DNA: TGTGCCAGCCGAAGTGGCAGTTTTACAACTAATGAAAAACTGTTTTTT

J gene: TRBJ1-2
D gene: -
V gene: TRBV29-1
CDR3 protein: CSVHTGSRGYTF
CDR3 DNA: TGCAGCGTCCATACAGGGTCCCGTGGCTACACCTTC

J gene: TRBJ1-2
D gene: -
V gene: TRBV11-2
CDR3 protein: CASSLVRGTDYGYTF
CDR3 DNA: TGTGCCAGCAGCTTAGTGCGGGGGACGGACTATGGCTACACCTTC

J gene: TRBJ2-7
D gene: TRBD1
V gene: TRBV6-5
CDR3 protein: CASVPGQGLYEQYF
CDR3 DNA: TGTGCCAGCGTTCCGGGACAGGGGTTATACGAGCAGTACTTC

J gene: TRBJ2-3
D gene: -
V gene: TRBV9
CDR3 protein: CASSAPSDTQYF
CDR3 DNA: TGTGCCAGCAGCGCGCCTTCAGATACGCAGTATTTT